The source of this T cell receptor beta chain is a study of post-analysis software for immune sequencing data. Unique molecular identifiers were carried by the TCR beta cDNA libraries. TCRdb re-called the PCR reads with MiXCR, one entry per CDR3 protein. Of about 200,000 distinct CDR3 sequences listed, over 25% are singletons. Trimming left V 1 base short and J 11 bases short, with 14 bases between. The CDR3 totals 13 residues. Study-level results: Among roughly 5 TRBV segments more frequent in patients than controls were TRBV5-6, TRBV5-1 and TRBV20-1.

Note on this clonotype: What it binds is not known.

The source of this sequence is a girl aged 2-17 years with multiple sclerosis. The rearrangement uses TRBV12-3 or TRBV12-4 and TRBJ2-5; D not certain. Sequenced input: blood. The CDR3 is CASSLGMGYGQYF. DNA for the CDR3: TGTGCCAGCAGTTTAGGTATGGGCTACGGGCAGTACTTC.